This passage covers 18 T cell receptor beta chains from one sample sequenced in a study of blood T cell repertoires in COVID-19. Assay: immunoSEQ multiplex PCR; the TCRdb copy retains only in-frame clones and omits some. The sample has roughly 160,000 clones; around 84% are singletons. The specimen sequenced was peripheral blood. The receptors originated from a man aged 40-55 years with acute or convalescent COVID-19.

V is TRBV19 and J is TRBJ1-1; D uncertain. The CDR3 loop spans 12 amino acids. Trimming cost V 6 bases and J 1 base, with 6 bases left between them. Looked up from germline, CDR1 is LNHDA and CDR2 is SQIVND (reference sequence). The CDR3 nucleotides are TGTGCCAGTAGCCCGGGGAACACTGAAGCTTTCTTT. This encodes CASSPGNTEAFF.

The J gene is TRBJ2-7, the V gene TRBV12-3 or TRBV12-4; possibly TRBD2 for D (6 bases). The ends were cut back, 8 bases at V and 3 bases at J, with 14 bases in the middle. The CDR3 has 13 amino acids. CDR3 sequence reads: CASGRAGSYEQYF. CDR3 nucleotide sequence: TGTGCCAGCGGAAGAGCGGGTAGCTACGAGCAGTACTTC.

This clone was counted once. The chain carries TRBV18 and TRBJ1-2; 9 bases map to TRBD1. From germline, CDR1 is KGHSH and CDR2 LQKENI. This CDR3 contains 16 residues. V shed 2 bases and J 4 bases; nucleotides not matched to a gene: 8. CDR3 in DNA: TGTGCCAGCTCACCAGAAATCGGACAGGGGAGCTATGGCTACACCTTC. Its protein product is CASSPEIGQGSYGYTF.

This clone was detected ten times or more. V gene TRBV4-1 combines with J gene TRBJ2-2; D might be TRBD1 (6 bases). Germline V gene data show CDR1 as MGHRA and CDR2 as YSYEKL. Between the trimmed V and J ends, which lost 3 bases and 6 bases, there was a span of 14 bases. The CDR3 runs to 15 residues. The CDR3 nucleotides are TGCGCCAGCAGCCAGACAGTACAGGGCCCCGGGGAGCTGTTTTTT. Amino acid sequence: CASSQTVQGPGELFF.

The CDR3 loop is CASSLGQTYQETQYF. CDR3 nucleotides: TGTGCCAGCAGCTTGGGACAGACTTACCAAGAGACCCAGTACTTC. The V and J genes are TRBV3-1 (or the pseudogene TRBV3-2) and TRBJ2-5; 7 nucleotides align to TRBD1. Trimming took 5 bases from V and 0 from J; bases not matched to a gene: 6. The length of the CDR3 is 15 residues. Per the germline V gene, CDR1 is LGHDT and CDR2 is YNNKEL (reference sequence).

Only one count was recorded for this clone. The chain combines TRBV3-1 (or the pseudogene TRBV3-2) with TRBJ1-3; no clear D gene. V was clipped by 4 bases and J by 0 bases, with 16 bases between them. Per the germline V gene, CDR1 is LGHDT and CDR2 is YNNKEL (reference sequence). The CDR3 contains 17 residues. CDR3 in amino acids: CASSPSLFHSSGNTIYF. The DNA of the CDR3 is TGTGCCAGCAGCCCAAGTTTATTTCACAGCTCTGGAAACACCATATATTTT.

The chain links TRBV29-1 to TRBJ1-2; D gene uncertain. Germline-derived CDR1 and CDR2 are SQVTM and ANQGSEA. V was cut by 0 bases and J by 4 bases, with 15 bases left in between. The CDR3 consists of 15 residues. The CDR3 nucleotides read TGCAGCGTTGAAGATGAATGGAGGGCTGGCTATGGCTACACCTTC. Residues: CSVEDEWRAGYGYTF.

The chain has TRBV19 and TRBJ1-4; TRBD1 aligns across 10 bases. CDR3 length equals 18 residues. Germline V lookup: CDR1 LNHDA, CDR2 SQIVND (reference sequence). V dropped 6 bases and J dropped 2; count of bases not matched to a gene: 12. The CDR3 loop reads CASRPAGTGDGTNEKLFF. As DNA, the CDR3 is TGTGCCAGTAGACCGGCCGGGACAGGGGATGGGACTAATGAAAAACTGTTTTTT.

The rearrangement links TRBV5-1 to TRBJ2-3; D is unresolved. Per germline, CDR1 SGHRS and CDR2 YFSETQ. The V end lost 0 bases, the J end lost 2 bases, and 10 bases lay between the germline ends. The length of the CDR3 is 15 residues. Written as DNA, the CDR3 is TGCGCCAGCAGCTTGGATGGCAGTGTCACAGATACGCAGTATTTT. It codes for CASSLDGSVTDTQYF.

The chain recombines TRBV28 with TRBJ2-3; TRBD1 matches at 7 bases. J gave up 5 bases and V 7 bases, and 12 bases lay outside the gene matches. The germline CDR1 and CDR2 sequences are MDHEN and SYDVKM. This CDR3 has 15 residues. The CDR3 here is CASKADRVVEDTQYF. CDR3 DNA: TGTGCCAGCAAGGCCGACAGGGTGGTGGAAGATACGCAGTATTTT.

CDR3 region: CASSLRVMNTEAFF. The CDR3, as DNA: TGTGCCAGCAGCTTGCGGGTAATGAACACTGAAGCTTTCTTT. J is TRBJ1-1 and V is TRBV5-6; D unresolved. Trimming cost V 1 base and J 0 bases, with 7 bases left between them. Germline V gives CDR1 SGHDT, CDR2 YYEEEE. The CDR3 runs to 14 residues.

The chain employs TRBV6-5 and TRBJ2-1; 8 bases are shared with TRBD2. V shed 6 bases and J 8 bases; nucleotides not matched to a gene: 9. CDR1 is MNHEY and CDR2 is SVGAGI in the germline V gene. The CDR3 is made up of 14 amino acids. The CDR3 reads CASSPREGEDEQFF. DNA for the CDR3: TGTGCCAGCAGCCCCCGGGAGGGAGAGGATGAGCAGTTCTTC.

This chain joins TRBV6-5 and TRBJ1-1; D call uncertain. Trimming removed 2 bases at V and 0 bases at J, with 10 bases between. Germline V gene lookup returns CDR1 MNHEY and CDR2 SVGAGI. The CDR3 is 15 residues long. Here the CDR3 reads CASSYNGYMNTEAFF. The DNA of the CDR3 is TGTGCCAGCAGTTACAACGGGTATATGAACACTGAAGCTTTCTTT.

The V and J genes are TRBV7-8 and TRBJ1-1; TRBD1 matches at 9 bases. V dropped 5 bases and J dropped 2; count of bases not matched to a gene: 12. Per the germline V gene, CDR1 is SGHVS and CDR2 is FQNEAQ. This CDR3 region has 17 residues. CDR3 in amino acids: CASSRRGTGRVNTEAFF. The DNA for the CDR3 is TGTGCCAGCAGCCGTAGGGGGACAGGGAGGGTCAACACTGAAGCTTTCTTT.

The V and J genes are TRBV6-2 or TRBV6-3 and TRBJ1-1; D is perhaps TRBD1 (5 bases). V was pared by 8 bases and J by 6 bases, with 16 bases between. Germline CDR1 and CDR2: MNHEY and SVGEGT. This CDR3 contains 13 residues. The CDR3 protein is CASRPSGAAEAFF. CDR3 sequence (DNA): TGTGCCAGCCGCCCCAGTGGGGCTGCTGAAGCTTTCTTT.

V usage is TRBV6-5 and J usage is TRBJ2-1; tentatively, D is TRBD1 (6 bases). Trimming cost V 2 bases and J 0 bases, with 11 bases left between them. Germline V CDR1 and CDR2: MNHEY, SVGAGI. The CDR3 is made up of 16 amino acids. This chain's CDR3 is CASSYIQGSSYNEQFF. CDR3 coding DNA: TGTGCCAGCAGTTACATACAGGGTAGCTCCTACAATGAGCAGTTCTTC.

This sequence joins TRBV5-1 and TRBJ1-1; a weak D match, TRBD1 (5 bases). This CDR3 has 14 residues. Trimming pared 3 bases from V and 4 bases from J, leaving 13 bases between. Germline CDR1 reads SGHRS; CDR2 reads YFSETQ. The CDR3, as DNA: TGCGCCAGCAGCTGGACGCAGGGAAGCACTGAAGCTTTCTTT. This translates into CASSWTQGSTEAFF.

The table lists this clone with a count of one. The chain has TRBV9 and TRBJ1-2; D may be TRBD1 (5 bases). The CDR3 loop spans 14 amino acids. Germline V gene data show CDR1 as SGDLS and CDR2 as YYNGEE. V was cut by 3 bases and J by 6 bases, with 15 bases left in between. In nucleotides, the CDR3 is TGTGCCAGCAGCGGGGGGGACTGGGAGGATGGCTACACCTTC. It is translated as CASSGGDWEDGYTF.